This TCR beta chain was profiled in a study of long-term antiretroviral therapy in people with HIV. Every donor had one or more pre-ART and two or more post-ART PBMC samples. As regards this clone: The antigen is unknown.

Study conclusions and caveats: Post-ART diversity increased but stayed below transplant donor controls. Whichever time point was examined, clones expanded before ART dominated the repertoire.

Germline CDR1 is LGHNT and CDR2 is FRNRAP. With 6 bases clipped from V and 4 bases from J, the junction kept 6 bases outside the gene matches. The CDR3 runs to 14 residues. Runs used v3.0 of the immunoSEQ assay and were done at survey level. Sequencing of each sample targeted about 35,000-50,000 T-cell genomes. Using immunoSEQ multiplex PCR, the repertoire was profiled, and TCRdb retains in-frame clones only, with some absent. Of 15,000 to 20,000 clones in the sample, around nine tenths are singletons; the top ten hold more than 10%. The V gene is TRBV12-5, the J gene TRBJ2-5, with TRBD2 matching over 9 bases. The TCR originated in a man in his fifties with HIV. The source was unsorted PBMCs, collected 0.7 years before starting antiretroviral therapy. The CDR3: CASGWRGGAETQYF. In DNA form, the CDR3 reads TGTGCTAGTGGGTGGCGGGGGGGGGCAGAGACCCAGTACTTC.